This T cell receptor (beta chain) was sequenced during a study of blood T cell repertoires in COVID-19. Study at large: Sites in the United States, Italy and Spain provided acute and convalescent COVID-19 samples.

The CDR3 length is 16 residues. Germline V gene lookup returns CDR1 LNHDA and CDR2 SQIVND (reference sequence). V lost 3 bases to trimming and J lost 1 base; unmatched junction nucleotides: 7. Sequencing was performed with immunoSEQ multiplex PCR; in TCRdb, only in-frame clones are kept and a portion is missing. The sample has around 150,000 clones; 88% are singletons. The chain recombines TRBV19 with TRBJ2-7, with 9 bases that match TRBD2. This sequence originates from a man aged 45-65 years with active or convalescent COVID-19. Specimen: peripheral blood. The CDR3 nucleotides are TGTGCCAGTAGTATTAGGGGACTAGCAGGTTCCTACGAGCAGTACTTC. Its protein product is CASSIRGLAGSYEQYF.